This T cell receptor (beta chain) was sequenced for a study of shared clonotypes between healthy human individuals. Turning to the study itself: Each donor had three CD4 naive, three CD4 memory, two CD8 naive and one CD8 memory plate. General study results and limits: The study's rarefaction showed incomplete sorted-subset sequencing despite large depth.

CD8 cells classed as naive were CD45RO-negative and positively selected for CCR7, excluding terminally differentiated effector memory CD45RA+ cells. For every subset, genomic DNA was evenly distributed across several immunoSEQ plates. Libraries were prepared by immunoSEQ multiplex PCR; TCRdb keeps only in-frame clonotypes and omits some of them. The sample lists about 680,000 clones, around 92% occurring once. With respect to this clone: The target antigen is unknown.

Sequences were obtained from naive CD8+ T cells sorted from blood. The TCR sequence derives from a man in his thirties or forties in good health.

CDR3 nucleotides: TGTGCCAGCAGTCCGGTCGACGCTCAAGAGACCCAGTACTTC. Residues: CASSPVDAQETQYF. This chain joins TRBV27 and TRBJ2-5; D is ambiguous. CDR1 MNHEY and CDR2 SMNVEV come from the germline V gene (reference sequence). This CDR3 has 14 residues. V was shortened by 5 bases and J by 2 bases, with 12 bases between the two germline ends.